These 27 T cell receptor beta chains came from one sample sequenced in a study of regulatory T cells in long-lasting Graves disease (dated by TCRdb to the early 2020s). The library was prepared using multiplex PCR. Sequencing relied on an Illumina HiSeq 4000. iRepertoire HTBI primers and Arm-PCR amplification of CDR3 regions were used to construct TCR beta libraries. The raw public data were reprocessed by TCRdb itself: fastp quality trimming at Q25, MiXCR clonotype calling, in-frame beta chains only. Every CDR3 protein is listed once, alongside the most common genes and DNA of its rows. The sample has some 320,000 distinct CDR3 sequences on record, over 15% of them singletons. Less than 40% of the sample is taken by the ten largest. Interpreted using the paper, the time point label stands for: newly diagnosed GD, antithyroid drugs for less than 3 months. For both TCR sequencing and RNA sequencing, RNA was extracted from PBMCs in TRIzol.

Source: peripheral blood mononuclear cells (PBMCs), taken at new diagnosis, from a patient treated with antithyroid drugs. The receptors shown here come from a female donor with Graves disease.

This clonotype was counted ten times or more. The chain has TRBV20-1 and TRBJ2-5, with D perhaps TRBD1 or TRBD2 (5 bases each). The CDR3 contains 15 residues. V lost 6 bases, J lost 6 bases, and 23 bases lay in between. CDR1 is DFQATT, CDR2 SNEGSKA, per germline (reference sequence). The CDR3 is CSARGAFRDAKTQYF. The CDR3 coding sequence is TGCAGTGCGAGGGGTGCTTTTAGAGACGCGAAGACCCAGTACTTC.

V is TRBV5-1 and J is TRBJ2-7; no definite D call. The CDR3 contains 15 residues. V was shortened by 0 bases and J by 0 bases, with 10 bases between the two germline ends. The V gene's germline CDR1 is SGHRS and CDR2 YFSETQ. CDR3 amino acids: CASSLVEVGSYEQYF. CDR3 in DNA: TGCGCCAGCAGCTTGGTCGAGGTAGGCTCCTACGAGCAGTACTTC.

The chain uses TRBV10-3 and TRBJ2-2, with D unclear. The CDR3 spans 15 residues. The germline V gene encodes CDR1 ENHRY and CDR2 SYGVKD. Trimming left V 1 base short and J 5 bases short, with 11 bases between. The CDR3 sequence is CAISELSKGTGELFF. The CDR3, as DNA: TGTGCCATCAGTGAGTTGTCCAAAGGTACCGGGGAGCTGTTTTTT.

This clonotype was counted ten times or more. The chain has TRBV7-8 and TRBJ2-1; 11 bases match TRBD2. The CDR3 is 16 amino acids. Trimming cost V 0 bases and J 6 bases; bases outside gene matches: 4. Looked up from germline, CDR1 is SGHVS and CDR2 is FQNEAQ. The chain's CDR3 is CASSLADSGRGNEQFF. Written as DNA, the CDR3 is TGTGCCAGCAGCTTAGCGGATAGCGGGAGGGGCAATGAGCAGTTCTTC.

The V call is TRBV6-5, the J call TRBJ2-1; D is uncertain. The CDR3 has 14 residues. Germline CDR1 is MNHEY and CDR2 is SVGAGI. V gave up 6 bases and J gave up 9 bases, with 18 bases separating them. CDR3 nucleotides: TGTGCCAGCAGCTACGACCGCTCAATTGCTGAGCAGTTCTTC. Translated: CASSYDRSIAEQFF.

This clonotype was counted between two and nine times. The chain is built from TRBV9 and TRBJ1-2, with a tentative D call TRBD1 (6 bases). Per germline, CDR1 SGDLS and CDR2 YYNGEE. The germline V and J ends were trimmed by 4 bases and 3 bases, with 16 bases remaining between them. This CDR3 contains 15 residues. The CDR3 DNA is TGTGCCAGCAGCCCCAAGCTGGGGGGCGACTATGGCTACACCTTC. Protein product: CASSPKLGGDYGYTF. Combining the CDR3 with reference TRBV9 and TRBJ1-2 gives the whole variable domain DSGVTQTPKHLITATGQRVTLRCSPRSGDLSVYWYQQSLDQGLQFLIQYYNGEERAKGNILERFSAQQFPDLHSELNLSSLELGDSALYFCASSPKLGGDYGYTFGSGTRLTVV.

The genes are TRBV24-1 and TRBJ2-1; TRBD2 agrees at 13 bases. The CDR3 covers 17 residues. V shed 3 bases, J shed 9 bases, and the junction held 10 bases outside the gene matches. From germline, CDR1 is KGHDR and CDR2 SFDVKD. Here the CDR3 reads CATSDAQLAGGPGEQFF. The DNA of the CDR3 is TGTGCCACCAGTGATGCTCAACTAGCGGGAGGGCCGGGTGAGCAGTTCTTC.

In this sample, this clonotype turned up many times. V is TRBV19 and J is TRBJ1-2, with D hard to call. V lost 7 bases, J lost 4 bases, and 7 bases lay in between. The germline gives CDR1 LNHDA, CDR2 SQIVND (reference sequence). The length of the CDR3 is 11 residues. The DNA for the CDR3 is TGTGCCAGTAATGACCTCTATGGCTACACCTTC. Protein sequence: CASNDLYGYTF.

This clonotype was counted many times. J is TRBJ1-1 and V is TRBV6-1, with D perhaps matching TRBD1 (5 bases). Germline lookup yields CDR1 MNHNS and CDR2 SASEGT. This CDR3 has 12 residues. Trimming cost V 7 bases and J 11 bases, with 17 bases left between them. The CDR3 is CASTSRGGRAFF. DNA of the CDR3: TGTGCCAGCACCTCCCGGGGGGGTCGCGCTTTCTTT.

The sample holds many counts of this clonotype. This chain links TRBV12-5 with TRBJ1-5; 7 bases line up with TRBD1. V shed 5 bases, J shed 11 bases, and the junction held 18 bases outside the gene matches. The CDR3 has 16 amino acids. Looked up from germline, CDR1 is LGHNT and CDR2 is FRNRAP. This CDR3 reads CASGQGGQGVLRAQHF. CDR3 DNA: TGTGCTAGTGGTCAAGGGGGGCAGGGGGTCCTTCGGGCCCAGCATTTT.

This clonotype was found a few times. This chain uses TRBV10-1 with TRBJ2-1; TRBD1 agrees at 7 bases. Looked up from germline, CDR1 is WNHNN and CDR2 is SYGVQD (reference sequence). The length of the CDR3 is 15 residues. Unmatched junction bases numbered 9, after V lost 3 bases and J lost 7 bases. CDR3 residues: CASSDRRDSKNEQFF. In nucleotides, the CDR3 is TGCGCCAGCAGTGACCGCCGGGACAGCAAGAATGAGCAGTTCTTC.

This clonotype was detected ten times or more. This chain links TRBV20-1 with TRBJ1-2; D is ambiguous. In germline, CDR1 is DFQATT, CDR2 SNEGSKA (reference sequence). The CDR3 length is 12 residues. V gave up 3 bases and J gave up 5 bases, with 10 bases separating them. In nucleotides, the CDR3 is TGCAGTGCTAGTCACGGATCATATGGCTACACCTTC. Translation gives CSASHGSYGYTF.

The chain couples TRBV28 to TRBJ2-7, with D possibly being TRBD1 or TRBD2 (5 bases each). This CDR3 is 13 amino acids long. The V and J ends lost 4 bases and 12 bases respectively, with 19 bases between them. Germline V gene lookup returns CDR1 MDHEN and CDR2 SYDVKM. This CDR3 reads CASSSNRGGSPYF. DNA for the CDR3: TGTGCCAGCAGTTCCAATAGGGGTGGGAGTCCGTACTTC.

This clonotype was picked up a small number of times. The chain uses TRBV6-2 or TRBV6-3 and TRBJ2-5; D is unclear. The V end was cut by 2 bases, the J end by 2 bases, with 6 bases between. The germline V gene encodes CDR1 MNHEY and CDR2 SVGEGT. The CDR3 length is 13 residues. The CDR3 loop reads CASSYIPQETQYF. The CDR3, as DNA: TGTGCCAGCAGTTACATCCCTCAAGAGACCCAGTACTTC.

This clonotype was picked up many times. The V and J genes are TRBV6-5 and TRBJ1-5, with D possibly TRBD1 on 5 matching bases. The germline CDR1 and CDR2 sequences are MNHEY and SVGAGI. The V end lost 2 bases, the J end lost 5 bases, and 13 bases lay between the germline ends. The CDR3 is 15 residues long. CDR3 amino acids: CASSYGADGDQPQHF. The CDR3 coding sequence is TGTGCCAGCAGTTACGGGGCAGATGGGGATCAGCCCCAGCATTTT.

There are a few counts of this clonotype. The rearrangement links TRBV6-2 or TRBV6-3 to TRBJ2-4; D may match TRBD1 or TRBD2 (5 bases each). The CDR3 runs to 13 residues. CDR1 MNHEY and CDR2 SVGEGT come from the germline V gene. The V end was cut by 6 bases, the J end by 8 bases, with 14 bases between. CDR3 region: CASRSHGADIQYF. As DNA, the CDR3 is TGTGCCAGCAGATCCCACGGGGCTGACATTCAGTACTTC.

This clonotype appeared many times. The rearrangement links TRBV7-2 to TRBJ2-1; 9 bases match TRBD1. The length of the CDR3 is 13 residues. The germline V gene has CDR1 SGHTA and CDR2 FQGNSA. Germline trimming cut 4 bases from V and 8 bases from J; bases unmatched to any gene: 3. The chain's CDR3 is CASSYRTGDEQFF. In DNA form, the CDR3 reads TGTGCCAGCAGCTACAGGACAGGGGATGAGCAGTTCTTC.

The gene calls are TRBV4-2 and TRBJ2-4; D may correspond to TRBD1 or TRBD2 (5 bases each). This CDR3 spans 13 amino acids. Trimming stripped 0 bases from V and 12 bases from J, with 12 bases between. Per germline, CDR1 LGHNA and CDR2 YNFKEQ. CDR3 bases: TGTGCCAGCAGCCAAGATTCGAGGGGCTCTCAGTACTTC. Protein: CASSQDSRGSQYF.

This clonotype was counted ten times or more. The chain uses TRBV28 and TRBJ2-1, with D unresolved. The CDR3 covers 14 residues. The germline V and J ends were trimmed by 6 bases and 8 bases, with 17 bases remaining between them. Germline CDR1 is MDHEN and CDR2 is SYDVKM. As DNA, the CDR3 is TGTGCCAGCAGCCTATACAACACGGGCTATGAGCAGTTCTTC. Translating it yields CASSLYNTGYEQFF.

This clonotype was counted at least ten times. The V and J genes are TRBV7-3 and TRBJ2-7, with TRBD1 matching 9 bases. CDR3 length: 16 residues. The germline CDR1 and CDR2 sequences are SGHTA and FQGTGA. V gave up 5 bases and J gave up 0 bases; unmatched junction bases: 8. In DNA form, the CDR3 reads TGTGCCAGCAGCCCAGGACAGGGGTTAAGCTCCTACGAGCAGTACTTC. Its protein is CASSPGQGLSSYEQYF.

In its sample, this clonotype was seen many times. The V call is TRBV10-3, the J call TRBJ2-2, with 8 bases identical to TRBD1. There are 15 residues in the CDR3. CDR1 and CDR2 (germline): ENHRY, SYGVKD. V was clipped by 6 bases and J by 1 base; unmatched bases: 4. The DNA for the CDR3 is TGTGCCATCAGACCAGGACAGGGGAACACCGGGGAGCTGTTTTTT. Translation: CAIRPGQGNTGELFF.

This clonotype was seen only a few times. CDR3 region: CSAKAGTSGRHEQFF. The CDR3, as DNA: TGCAGTGCCAAAGCCGGGACTAGCGGACGACATGAGCAGTTCTTC. This chain uses TRBV20-1 with TRBJ2-1, with 11 bases that match TRBD2. There are 15 residues in the CDR3. V lost 6 bases and J lost 8; bases outside the gene matches: 12. CDR1 and CDR2 from the germline V gene are DFQATT and SNEGSKA (reference sequence).

This sequence joins TRBV5-5 and TRBJ2-2; 9 bases line up with TRBD2. The CDR3 length is 16 residues. V shed 0 bases and J 5 bases; nucleotides not matched to a gene: 5. Germline V gives CDR1 SGHKS, CDR2 YYEKEE (reference sequence). In DNA form, the CDR3 reads TGTGCCAGCAGCTTGGTGGCAGCGGGAGGTACCGGGGAGCTGTTTTTT. Translated, it gives CASSLVAAGGTGELFF.

There are many counts of this clonotype. The chain recombines TRBV5-1 with TRBJ2-3, with D uncertain. Germline V CDR1 and CDR2: SGHRS, YFSETQ. With 4 bases removed from V and 0 bases from J, the gap between germline ends came to 6 bases. The CDR3 totals 13 residues. The CDR3 nucleotides read TGCGCCAGCAGCCACTCTAGCACAGATACGCAGTATTTT. Encoded protein: CASSHSSTDTQYF.

About this clonotype: This likely stems from a read error, as it lies one base from a far larger clone. The CDR3 sequence is CASSSGLAGESYEQFF. Written as DNA, the CDR3 is TGTGCCAGCAGCTCGGGACTAGCGGGGGAATCCTACGAGCAGTTCTTC. The chain employs TRBV6-1 and TRBJ2-1; 14 positions agree with TRBD2. The V and J ends lost 6 bases and 10 bases, in that order; junction bases with no gene match: 11. The CDR3 extends over 16 amino acids. The germline CDR1 and CDR2 sequences are MNHNS and SASEGT.

The sample holds many counts of this clonotype. The J gene is TRBJ2-3, the V gene TRBV20-1, with TRBD2 identical over 7 bases. This CDR3 contains 15 residues. The V and J ends lost 3 bases and 4 bases, in that order; junction bases with no gene match: 10. Germline V CDR1 and CDR2: DFQATT, SNEGSKA (reference sequence). The CDR3 here is CSARWRERVADTQYF. The CDR3 DNA reads TGCAGTGCTAGGTGGCGGGAGAGGGTTGCAGATACGCAGTATTTT.

This clonotype was counted at least ten times. V usage is TRBV28 and J usage is TRBJ1-2; the D is unclear. CDR1 is MDHEN and CDR2 is SYDVKM in the germline V gene. V was clipped by 1 base and J by 5 bases, with 11 bases between them. The CDR3 totals 14 residues. The CDR3, as DNA: TGTGCCAGCAGTTTATCGGGTGTTGGGTATGGCTACACCTTC. It is translated as CASSLSGVGYGYTF.